Only one count was recorded for the clone carrying this T cell receptor beta chain. This entry is derived from a study of T cell changes during pregnancy in multiple sclerosis. In germline, CDR1 is MGHDK, CDR2 SYGVNS. Trimming stripped 3 bases from V and 0 bases from J, with 9 bases between. This CDR3 region has 15 residues. Only in-frame clones appear in the TCRdb table, and some are missing; sequencing was by immunoSEQ multiplex PCR. The sample holds 25,000 or so clones, approximately 90% seen once. The sequence was obtained from a female donor with multiple sclerosis, enrolled in a pregnancy study. This rearrangement joins TRBV25-1 to TRBJ1-3; D gene uncertain. Sequenced material: CD8+ T cells from peripheral blood mononuclear cells, taken before pregnancy. CDR3 DNA: TGTGCCAGCAGTGATAGTACTTACTCTGGAAACACCATATATTTT. Amino acid sequence: CASSDSTYSGNTIYF.